The 16 T cell receptor beta chains below all came from one sample that was sequenced in a study of T cell clones after liver transplantation. Data came from immunoSEQ multiplex PCR; TCRdb stores just in-frame clones and leaves some out. The sample comprises around 60,000 clones, about two thirds of which are singletons, and roughly 15% rests with the top ten. Here the sequenced sample was CD4+ T cells from blood, taken before liver transplant. Every receptor here comes from a human donor who received a liver transplant.

This clone was detected a few times. The J gene is TRBJ1-2, the V gene TRBV28, with 11 bases aligning to TRBD1. CDR3 size: 14 residues. V lost 6 bases, J lost 4 bases, and 4 bases stayed unmatched. Germline CDR1 and CDR2: MDHEN and SYDVKM. The CDR3 here is CASRRTGGAYGYTF. The CDR3 DNA is TGTGCCAGCAGGAGGACAGGGGGCGCCTATGGCTACACCTTC.

This chain uses TRBV11-3 with TRBJ1-1; D is unresolved. This CDR3 has 16 amino acids. The V end lost 1 base, the J end lost 1 base, and 13 bases lay between the germline ends. Germline CDR1 SGHNT, CDR2 YENEEA. The CDR3 DNA sequence: TGTGCCAGCAGCTTAGGTTCACCTAACAGGAACACTGAAGCTTTCTTT. Its protein product is CASSLGSPNRNTEAFF.

The V call is TRBV5-4, the J call TRBJ1-2, with 8 bases aligning to TRBD1. The V segment lost 4 bases and the J segment 1 base; nucleotides outside the gene matches: 9. This CDR3 is built from 16 residues. The germline gives CDR1 SGHNT, CDR2 YYREEE (reference sequence). In DNA form, the CDR3 reads TGTGCCAGCAGCCGTGCAACGGACAGGGTTAACTATGGCTACACCTTC. Protein: CASSRATDRVNYGYTF.

This clone was detected only a few times. V usage is TRBV7-9 and J usage is TRBJ2-5; D is undetermined. This CDR3 has 12 amino acids. Trimming shortened V by 5 bases and J by 5 bases, and 9 bases separated the two germline ends. Per the germline V gene, CDR1 is SEHNR and CDR2 is FQNEAQ (reference sequence). Here the CDR3 reads CASSQRAETQYF. CDR3 coding DNA: TGTGCCAGCAGCCAGCGCGCGGAGACCCAGTACTTC. The entire variable domain, with the rest obtained from reference TRBV7-9 and TRBJ2-5, is as follows: DTGVSQNPRHKITKRGQNVTFRCDPISEHNRLYWYRQTLGQGPEFLTYFQNEAQLEKSRLLSDRFSAERPKGSFSTLEIQRTEQGDSAMYLCASSQRAETQYFGPGTRLLVL.

This clone was counted a few times. This chain uses TRBV30 with TRBJ1-5; TRBD1 might be the D (5 bases). Germline CDR1 and CDR2: GTSNPN and SVGIG (reference sequence). The CDR3 is 12 residues long. V lost 5 bases and J 4 bases, leaving 9 bases between the germline ends. The CDR3 protein is CAWSGTNQPQHF. The CDR3 bases are TGTGCCTGGTCGGGGACTAATCAGCCCCAGCATTTT. Filled out from reference TRBV30 and TRBJ1-5, the complete variable domain reads SQTIHQWPATLVQPVGSPLSLECTVEGTSNPNLYWYRQAAGRGLQLLFYSVGIGQISSEVPQNLSASRPQDRQFILSSKKLLLSDSGFYLCAWSGTNQPQHFGDGTRLSIL.

The chain couples TRBV28 to TRBJ1-1; TRBD1 aligns across 12 bases. Germline-derived CDR1 and CDR2 are MDHEN and SYDVKM. The V segment lost 11 bases and the J segment 7 bases; nucleotides outside the gene matches: 14. This CDR3 has 15 amino acids. CDR3 DNA sequence: TGTGCCGGGCGTAGAGGTGGGGACAGGGGGCTTGAAGCTTTCTTT. It yields the protein CAGRRGGDRGLEAFF.

The chain carries TRBV7-8 and TRBJ2-2, with D maybe TRBD2 (6 bases). The V end lost 3 bases, the J end lost 4 bases, and 9 bases lay between the germline ends. The CDR3 runs 14 residues. The germline V gene encodes CDR1 SGHVS and CDR2 FQNEAQ. Here the CDR3 reads CASSLTSFTGELFF. The CDR3 DNA reads as TGTGCCAGCAGCTTGACTAGTTTCACCGGGGAGCTGTTTTTT.

The chain couples TRBV28 to TRBJ2-1; D gene unclear. The CDR3 is 10 amino acids. V dropped 8 bases and J dropped 7 bases, with 6 bases sitting between them. Germline lookup yields CDR1 MDHEN and CDR2 SYDVKM. The CDR3 sequence is CASGRNEQFF. The CDR3, as DNA: TGTGCCAGCGGTAGAAATGAGCAGTTCTTC.

This clone appeared many times. The V and J genes are TRBV7-7 and TRBJ2-1; D possibly corresponds to TRBD1 (6 bases). V lost 4 bases, J lost 6 bases, and 10 bases lay in between. The CDR3 contains 13 residues. CDR1 is SSHAT, CDR2 FNYEAQ, per germline (reference sequence). For the CDR3, the DNA is TGTGCCAGCAGCTCAGAAGGGGGCAATGAGCAGTTCTTC. Amino acid sequence: CASSSEGGNEQFF. The full variable domain, in which reference TRBV7-7 and TRBJ2-1 provide the parts outside the CDR3, is GAGVSQSPRYKVTKRGQDVTLRCDPISSHATLYWYQQALGQGPEFLTYFNYEAQPDKSGLPSDRFSAERPEGSISTLTIQRTEQRDSAMYRCASSSEGGNEQFFGPGTRLTVL.

This chain connects TRBV11-2 to TRBJ2-3; 9 bases match TRBD2. Losses at the gene ends were 0 bases for V and 2 bases for J; bases not matched to a gene: 6. Germline values: CDR1 SGHAT, CDR2 FQNNGV. This CDR3 region has 17 residues. CDR3 loop: CASSLDRGGGATDTQYF. The CDR3 DNA is TGTGCCAGCAGCTTAGATCGGGGCGGGGGGGCCACAGATACGCAGTATTTT. The full variable domain, with the rest looked up from reference TRBV11-2 and TRBJ2-3, is EAGVAQSPRYKIIEKRQSVAFWCNPISGHATLYWYQQILGQGPKLLIQFQNNGVVDDSQLPKDRFSAERLKGVDSTLKIQPAKLEDSAVYLCASSLDRGGGATDTQYFGPGTRLTVL.

This sequence joins TRBV15 and TRBJ2-2; weak D call: TRBD1 (6 bases). V was pared by 5 bases and J by 3 bases, with 10 bases between. Per germline, CDR1 LNHNV and CDR2 YYDKDF (reference sequence). The CDR3 extends over 14 amino acids. CDR3 region: CATSQHRDTGELFF. For the CDR3, the DNA is TGTGCCACCAGCCAGCACAGGGACACCGGGGAGCTGTTTTTT.

J is TRBJ1-1 and V is TRBV28, with 11 bases that match TRBD1. Germline V gene data show CDR1 as MDHEN and CDR2 as SYDVKM. This CDR3 region has 12 residues. V lost 3 bases, J lost 11 bases, and 2 bases stayed unmatched. CDR3 in DNA: TGTGCCAGCAGTTTTGGGGACAGGGGGGCTTTCTTT. It yields the protein CASSFGDRGAFF.

The genes are TRBV29-1 and TRBJ2-6; 8 nucleotides agree with TRBD1. The CDR3 is 14 residues long. Trimming removed 6 bases from V and 2 bases from J; junction bases left unmatched: 3. Germline lookup yields CDR1 SQVTM and CDR2 ANQGSEA. The CDR3 bases are TGCAGCGTACAGGGGGGAGCTGGGGCCAACGTCCTGACTTTC. Its translation: CSVQGGAGANVLTF.

The chain employs TRBV12-1 and TRBJ2-3; the D call of TRBD1 is as the table states it, not checked on the DNA. TRBV12-1 is labeled a pseudogene. CDR3 length equals 18 residues. The CDR3 reads CASSLGGGQDNGTDTQYF. DNA for the CDR3: TGTGCCAGCAGCTTGGGGGGGGGACAGGACAATGGCACAGATACGCAGTATTTT.

The chain is built from TRBV6-1 and TRBJ1-2; tentatively, D is TRBD1 (6 bases). V gave up 4 bases and J gave up 0 bases, with 15 bases separating them. The length of the CDR3 is 16 residues. Per germline, CDR1 MNHNS and CDR2 SASEGT. The CDR3 nucleotides are TGTGCCAGCAGTGTTAATGACAGGACCTCTAACTATGGCTACACCTTC. This sequence encodes CASSVNDRTSNYGYTF.

The CDR3 nucleotides are TGTGCCAGCAGTGACACGACAGGGGGCTCTGGAAACACCATATATTTT. Its translation: CASSDTTGGSGNTIYF. The chain links TRBV25-1 to TRBJ1-3, with 9 bases identical to TRBD1. The CDR3 has 16 residues. In germline, CDR1 is MGHDK, CDR2 SYGVNS. V shed 3 bases, J shed 0 bases, and the junction held 3 bases outside the gene matches.